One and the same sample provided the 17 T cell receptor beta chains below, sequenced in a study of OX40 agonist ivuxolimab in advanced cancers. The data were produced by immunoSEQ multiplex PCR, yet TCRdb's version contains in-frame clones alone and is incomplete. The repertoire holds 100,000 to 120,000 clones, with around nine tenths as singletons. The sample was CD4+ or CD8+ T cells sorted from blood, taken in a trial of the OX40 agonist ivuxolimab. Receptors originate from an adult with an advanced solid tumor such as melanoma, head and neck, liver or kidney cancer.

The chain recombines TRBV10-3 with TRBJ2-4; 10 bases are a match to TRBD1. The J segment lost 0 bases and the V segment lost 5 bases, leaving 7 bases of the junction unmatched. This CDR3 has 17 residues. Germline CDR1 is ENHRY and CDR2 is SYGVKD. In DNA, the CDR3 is TGTGCCATCAGTCAACGGACAGGGGGAATAGCCAAAAACATTCAGTACTTC. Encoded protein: CAISQRTGGIAKNIQYF.

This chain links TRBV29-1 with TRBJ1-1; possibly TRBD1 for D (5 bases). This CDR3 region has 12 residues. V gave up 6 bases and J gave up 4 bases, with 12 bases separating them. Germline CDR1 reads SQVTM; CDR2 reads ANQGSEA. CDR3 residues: CSVKRGGTEAFF. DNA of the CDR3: TGCAGCGTCAAAAGGGGCGGCACTGAAGCTTTCTTT.

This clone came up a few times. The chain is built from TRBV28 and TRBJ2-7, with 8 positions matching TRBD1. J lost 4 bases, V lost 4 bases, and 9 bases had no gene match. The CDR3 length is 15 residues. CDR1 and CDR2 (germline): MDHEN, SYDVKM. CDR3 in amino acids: CASSWTGIGTYEQYF. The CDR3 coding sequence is TGTGCCAGCAGTTGGACAGGGATAGGGACGTACGAGCAGTACTTC.

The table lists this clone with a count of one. The CDR3 reads CASVGQAGFQQYF. CDR3 nucleotides: TGTGCCAGTGTGGGACAGGCAGGTTTCCAGCAGTACTTC. The chain combines TRBV2 with TRBJ2-7, with 8 bases identical to TRBD1. This CDR3 contains 13 residues. Germline lookup yields CDR1 SNHLY and CDR2 FYNNEI. V dropped 9 bases and J dropped 8; count of bases not matched to a gene: 12.

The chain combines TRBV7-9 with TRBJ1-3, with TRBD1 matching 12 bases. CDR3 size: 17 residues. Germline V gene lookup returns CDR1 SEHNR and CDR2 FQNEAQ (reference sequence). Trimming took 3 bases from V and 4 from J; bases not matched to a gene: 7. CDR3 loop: CASSLMGQGARGNTIYF. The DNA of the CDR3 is TGTGCCAGCAGCTTGATGGGACAGGGGGCGCGAGGAAACACCATATATTTT.

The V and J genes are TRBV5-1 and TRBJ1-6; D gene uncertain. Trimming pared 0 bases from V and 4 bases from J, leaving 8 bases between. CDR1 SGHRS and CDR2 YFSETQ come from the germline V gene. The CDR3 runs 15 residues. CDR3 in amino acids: CASSLEPPYNSPLHF. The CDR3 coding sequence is TGCGCCAGCAGCTTGGAGCCCCCTTATAATTCACCCCTCCACTTT.

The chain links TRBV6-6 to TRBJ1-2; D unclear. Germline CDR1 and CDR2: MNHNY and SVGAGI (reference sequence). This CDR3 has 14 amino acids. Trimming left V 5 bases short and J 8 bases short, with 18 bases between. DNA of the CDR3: TGTGCCAGCAGTCTACCGTTCCAGCCGGCGGGCTACACCTTC. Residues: CASSLPFQPAGYTF.

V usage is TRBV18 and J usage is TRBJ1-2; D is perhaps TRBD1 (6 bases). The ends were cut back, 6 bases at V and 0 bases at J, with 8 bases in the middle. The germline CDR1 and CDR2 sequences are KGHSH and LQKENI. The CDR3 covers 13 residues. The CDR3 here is CASSRDTNYGYTF. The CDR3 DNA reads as TGTGCCAGCTCCCGGGACACTAACTATGGCTACACCTTC. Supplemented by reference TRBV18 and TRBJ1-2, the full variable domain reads NAGVMQNPRHLVRRRGQEARLRCSPMKGHSHVYWYRQLPEEGLKFMVYLQKENIIDESGMPKERFSAEFPKEGPSILRIQQVVRGDSAAYFCASSRDTNYGYTFGSGTRLTVV.

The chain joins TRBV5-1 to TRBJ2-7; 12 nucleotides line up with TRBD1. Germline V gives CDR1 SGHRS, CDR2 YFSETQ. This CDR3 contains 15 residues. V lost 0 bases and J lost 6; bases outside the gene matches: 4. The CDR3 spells CASSLGGQGAGEQYF. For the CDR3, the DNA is TGCGCCAGCAGCTTGGGGGGACAGGGGGCTGGCGAGCAGTACTTC.

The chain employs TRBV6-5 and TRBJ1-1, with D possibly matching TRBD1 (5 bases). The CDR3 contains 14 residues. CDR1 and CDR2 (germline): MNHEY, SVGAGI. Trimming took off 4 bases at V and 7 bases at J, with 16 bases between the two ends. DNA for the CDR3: TGTGCCAGCAGTTCCGGGACCGGCGGTAGTGAAGCTTTCTTT. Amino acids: CASSSGTGGSEAFF.

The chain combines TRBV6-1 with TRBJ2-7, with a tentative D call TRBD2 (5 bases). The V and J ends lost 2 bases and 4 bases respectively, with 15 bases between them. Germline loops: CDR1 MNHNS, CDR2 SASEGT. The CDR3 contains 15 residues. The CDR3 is CASSEMGAPGYEQYF. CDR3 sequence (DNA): TGTGCCAGCAGTGAAATGGGAGCTCCCGGGTACGAGCAGTACTTC.

The CDR3 nucleotides are TGTGCCAGTCTTAACCGAGAGCGGAACACTGAAGCTTTCTTT. Encoded protein: CASLNRERNTEAFF. This chain joins TRBV19 and TRBJ1-1; D is ambiguous. This CDR3 spans 14 amino acids. Germline V gives CDR1 LNHDA, CDR2 SQIVND (reference sequence). Deletions cut 8 bases from V and 1 base from J, with 14 bases between.

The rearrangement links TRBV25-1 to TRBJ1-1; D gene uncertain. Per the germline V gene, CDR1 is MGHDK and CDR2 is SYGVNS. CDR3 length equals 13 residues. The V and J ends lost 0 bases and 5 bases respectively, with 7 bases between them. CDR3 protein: CASSEYGKTEAFF. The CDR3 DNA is TGTGCCAGCAGTGAATACGGGAAAACTGAAGCTTTCTTT.

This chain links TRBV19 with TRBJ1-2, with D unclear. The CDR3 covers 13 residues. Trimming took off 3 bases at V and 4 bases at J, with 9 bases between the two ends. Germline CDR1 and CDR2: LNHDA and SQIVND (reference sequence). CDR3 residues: CASSIASGYGYTF. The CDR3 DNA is TGTGCCAGTAGTATCGCGAGCGGCTATGGCTACACCTTC.

DNA for the CDR3: TGCGCCAGCAGCCAACGACACTCGCCTCTCAACTATGGCTACACCTTC. Protein: CASSQRHSPLNYGYTF. The chain carries TRBV4-1 and TRBJ1-2; D gene unclear. The germline gives CDR1 MGHRA, CDR2 YSYEKL. The CDR3 is 16 amino acids. Trimming cost V 2 bases and J 2 bases, with 15 bases left between them.

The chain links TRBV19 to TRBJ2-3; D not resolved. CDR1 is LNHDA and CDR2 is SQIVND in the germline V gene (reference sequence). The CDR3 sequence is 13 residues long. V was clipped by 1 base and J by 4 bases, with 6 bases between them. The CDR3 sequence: CASSIGSADTQYF. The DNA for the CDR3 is TGTGCCAGTAGTATAGGATCGGCAGATACGCAGTATTTT. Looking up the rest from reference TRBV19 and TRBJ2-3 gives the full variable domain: DGGITQSPKYLFRKEGQNVTLSCEQNLNHDAMYWYRQDPGQGLRLIYYSQIVNDFQKGDIAEGYSVSREKKESFPLTVTSAQKNPTAFYLCASSIGSADTQYFGPGTRLTVL.

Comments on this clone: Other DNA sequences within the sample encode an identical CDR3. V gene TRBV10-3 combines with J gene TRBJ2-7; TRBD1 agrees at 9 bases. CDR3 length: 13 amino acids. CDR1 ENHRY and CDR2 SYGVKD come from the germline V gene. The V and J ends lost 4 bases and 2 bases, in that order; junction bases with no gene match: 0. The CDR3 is CAISGQGAYEQYF. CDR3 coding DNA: TGTGCCATCAGTGGACAGGGGGCCTACGAGCAGTACTTC.